Here is one T cell receptor (beta chain) with its context. Its antigen is undetermined. This entry comes from a study of T cells in localized non-small cell lung cancer. V was clipped by 4 bases and J by 6 bases, with 18 bases between them. The germline V gene has CDR1 SQVTM and CDR2 ANQGSEA. The CDR3 covers 15 residues. Study outcomes and limitations: Turning up in adjacent lung were a median approximately 60 of the top 100 tumor clones. Adjacent uninvolved lung tissue had the highest T cell clonality, exceeding tumor.

Method: immunoSEQ multiplex PCR; TCRdb's copy keeps in-frame clones and lacks some. Among some 50,000 clones listed, around 84% were seen once. V gene TRBV29-1 combines with J gene TRBJ2-2, with a tentative D call TRBD2 (6 bases). The receptor was derived from a female donor with stage II lung adenocarcinoma. Here the sequenced sample was PBMCs, taken before any cancer treatment. The chain's CDR3 is CSVGGFSGSSGELFF. DNA of the CDR3: TGCAGCGTTGGGGGTTTTAGCGGATCCTCCGGGGAGCTGTTTTTT.